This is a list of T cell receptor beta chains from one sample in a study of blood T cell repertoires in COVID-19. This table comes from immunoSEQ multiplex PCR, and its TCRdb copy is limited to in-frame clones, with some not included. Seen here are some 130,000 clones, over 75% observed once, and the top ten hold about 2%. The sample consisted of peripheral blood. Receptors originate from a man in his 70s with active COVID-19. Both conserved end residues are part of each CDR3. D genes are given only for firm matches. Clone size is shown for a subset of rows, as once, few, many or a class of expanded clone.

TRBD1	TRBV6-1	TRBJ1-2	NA	CASSEAWTGGYASSSNYGYTF	TGTGCCAGCAGTGAAGCGTGGACAGGGGGATACGCCTCTTCTTCGAACTATGGCTACACCTTC
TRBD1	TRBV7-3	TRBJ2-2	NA	CASSSGQGFTGELFF	TGTGCCAGCAGCTCGGGACAGGGCTTCACCGGGGAGCTGTTTTTT
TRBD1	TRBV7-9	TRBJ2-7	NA	CASSPGQRHEQYF	TGTGCCAGCAGCCCGGGACAGAGACACGAGCAGTACTTC
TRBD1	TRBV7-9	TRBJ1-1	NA	CASSLATGGVKDTEAFF	TGTGCCAGCAGCTTAGCCACAGGGGGCGTTAAGGACACTGAAGCTTTCTTT
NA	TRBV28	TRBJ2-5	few	CASSFVGVSSLETQYF	TGTGCCAGCAGTTTTGTCGGTGTCTCGAGCTTGGAGACCCAGTACTTC
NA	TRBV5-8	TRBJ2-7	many	CASSLAASSYEQYF	TGTGCCAGCAGCTTAGCGGCGTCGAGCTACGAGCAGTACTTC
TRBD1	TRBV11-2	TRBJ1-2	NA	CASSPDRVLSGYTF	TGTGCCAGCAGCCCCGACAGGGTGCTCTCTGGCTACACCTTC
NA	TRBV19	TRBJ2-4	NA	CASSMRGWENIQYF	TGTGCCAGTAGTATGAGGGGGTGGGAGAACATTCAGTACTTC
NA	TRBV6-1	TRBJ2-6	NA	CASSADRRGFVVAGANVLTF	TGTGCCAGCAGTGCGGACAGACGGGGTTTTGTGGTAGCTGGGGCCAACGTCCTGACTTTC
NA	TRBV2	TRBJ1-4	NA	CASSEKGQATNEKLFF	TGTGCCAGCAGTGAAAAGGGGCAGGCAACTAATGAAAAACTGTTTTTT
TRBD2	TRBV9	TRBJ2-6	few	CASSLSGEIEANVLTF	TGTGCCAGCAGCCTCAGCGGGGAGATTGAGGCCAACGTCCTGACTTTC
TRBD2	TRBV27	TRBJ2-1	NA	CASSGRGNEQFF	TGTGCCAGCAGTGGGAGGGGAAATGAGCAGTTCTTC
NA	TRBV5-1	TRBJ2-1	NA	CASSLDGGPYNEQFF	TGCGCCAGCAGCTTGGACGGGGGTCCATACAATGAGCAGTTCTTC
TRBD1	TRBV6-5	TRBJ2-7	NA	CASSYGRTGRGEQYF	TGTGCCAGCAGTTATGGTCGGACAGGCCGGGGCGAGCAGTACTTC
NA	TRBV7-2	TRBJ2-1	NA	CASGSPGAGLGNEQFF	TGTGCCAGCGGCTCCCCCGGGGCGGGACTTGGGAATGAGCAGTTCTTC
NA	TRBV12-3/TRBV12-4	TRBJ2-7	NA	CASSRDSYEQYF	TGTGCCAGCAGTCGAGACAGCTACGAGCAGTACTTC
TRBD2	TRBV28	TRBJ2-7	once	CASTGLAGRYEQYF	TGTGCCAGCACGGGACTAGCGGGAAGATACGAGCAGTACTTC
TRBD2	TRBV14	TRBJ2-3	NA	CASSQVHFVAGVADTQYF	TGTGCCAGCAGCCAAGTACACTTTGTAGCGGGAGTGGCAGATACGCAGTATTTT
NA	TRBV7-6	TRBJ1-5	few	CASSRGTDSNQPQHF	TGTGCCAGCAGCCGTGGGACTGATAGCAATCAGCCCCAGCATTTT
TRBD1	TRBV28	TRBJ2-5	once	CASSFSRTGVFEETQYF	TGTGCCAGCAGTTTCTCCCGGACAGGGGTTTTCGAAGAGACCCAGTACTTC
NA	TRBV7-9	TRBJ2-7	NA	CASSLKDRGSYEQYF	TGTGCCAGCAGCTTAAAGGACCGCGGGTCCTACGAGCAGTACTTC
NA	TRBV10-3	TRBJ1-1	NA	CAISDLGQVNTEAFF	TGTGCCATCAGTGATTTGGGGCAGGTCAACACTGAAGCTTTCTTT
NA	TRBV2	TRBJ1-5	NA	CASSLGADQPQHF	TGTGCCAGCAGCCTTGGGGCAGATCAGCCCCAGCATTTT
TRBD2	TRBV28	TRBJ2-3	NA	CASSPSGRKLDTQYF	TGTGCCAGCAGCCCTAGCGGGAGGAAGTTAGATACGCAGTATTTT
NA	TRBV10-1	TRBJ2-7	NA	CASSGVAGEQYF	TGCGCCAGCAGTGGAGTTGCTGGCGAGCAGTACTTC
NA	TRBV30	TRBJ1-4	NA	CAWAHQGLVATNEKLFF	TGTGCCTGGGCCCACCAGGGGTTAGTTGCAACTAATGAAAAACTGTTTTTT
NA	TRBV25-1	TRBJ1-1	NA	CASSESGRAGWTEAFF	TGTGCCAGCAGTGAATCCGGCCGGGCAGGGTGGACTGAAGCTTTCTTT
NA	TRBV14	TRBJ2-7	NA	CASSQGASGTYEQYF	TGTGCCAGCAGCCAAGGGGCCAGCGGGACATACGAGCAGTACTTC